The text below deals with one TCR beta chain. This entry comes from a study of blood T cell repertoires in COVID-19. Study context: Material from acute and convalescent COVID-19 was sourced from the United States, Italy and Spain. Sources were T cells, B-cell-depleted T cells, or PBMCs; the material itself was cDNA or gDNA.

In the original workflow: Using reference gene primer amplification, nucleated cell counts were estimated. Produced via immunoSEQ multiplex PCR; TCRdb's table is partial and in-frame only. V, J and clone size are taken as reported in that table, and D and trimming were inferred from the DNA itself. The sample lists 200,000 to 250,000 clones; 65% to 90% were seen once. CDR3 length equals 11 residues. Losses at the gene ends were 6 bases for V and 9 bases for J; bases not matched to a gene: 5. Germline CDR1 is SQVTM and CDR2 is ANQGSEA. V and J are TRBV29-1 and TRBJ2-1; 7 positions agree with TRBD1. This receptor was identified in a woman aged 45-59 years with acute or convalescent COVID-19. Sequencing used peripheral blood. This CDR3 reads CSVRGGSEQFF. The CDR3 nucleotides are TGCAGCGTGCGAGGGGGCAGTGAGCAGTTCTTC.